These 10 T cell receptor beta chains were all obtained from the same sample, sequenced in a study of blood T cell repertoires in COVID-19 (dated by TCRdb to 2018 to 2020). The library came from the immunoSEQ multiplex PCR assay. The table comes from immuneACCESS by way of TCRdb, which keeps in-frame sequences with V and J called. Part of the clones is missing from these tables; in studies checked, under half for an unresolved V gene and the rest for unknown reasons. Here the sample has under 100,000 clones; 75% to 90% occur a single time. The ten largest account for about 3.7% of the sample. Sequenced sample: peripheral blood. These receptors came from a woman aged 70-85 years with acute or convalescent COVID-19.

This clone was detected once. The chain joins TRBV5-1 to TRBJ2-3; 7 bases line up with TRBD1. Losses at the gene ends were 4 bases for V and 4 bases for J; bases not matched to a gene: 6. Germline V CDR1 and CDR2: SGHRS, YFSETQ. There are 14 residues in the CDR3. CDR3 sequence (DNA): TGCGCCAGCAGCCTAGACAGGGCATCAGATACGCAGTATTTT. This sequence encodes CASSLDRASDTQYF.

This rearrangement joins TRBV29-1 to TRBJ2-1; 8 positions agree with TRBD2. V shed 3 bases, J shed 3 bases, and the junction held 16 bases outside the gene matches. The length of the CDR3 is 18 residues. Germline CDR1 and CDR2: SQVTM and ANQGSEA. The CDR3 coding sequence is TGCAGCGTTGACACCCTCGGGACTAGGGAACAATTCTACAATGAGCAGTTCTTC. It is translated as CSVDTLGTREQFYNEQFF.

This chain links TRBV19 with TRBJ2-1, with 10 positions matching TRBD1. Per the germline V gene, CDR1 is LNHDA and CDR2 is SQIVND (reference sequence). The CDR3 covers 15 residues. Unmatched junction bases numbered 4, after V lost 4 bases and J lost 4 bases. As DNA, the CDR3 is TGTGCCAGTAGTACGGACAGGGGGACTTACAATGAGCAGTTCTTC. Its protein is CASSTDRGTYNEQFF.

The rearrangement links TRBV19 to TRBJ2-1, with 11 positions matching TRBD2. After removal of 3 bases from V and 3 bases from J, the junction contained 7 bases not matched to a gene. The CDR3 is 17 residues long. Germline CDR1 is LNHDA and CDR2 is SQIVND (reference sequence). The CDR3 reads CASSIPPGTSGYNEQFF. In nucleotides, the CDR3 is TGTGCCAGTAGTATCCCCCCCGGGACTAGCGGCTACAATGAGCAGTTCTTC.

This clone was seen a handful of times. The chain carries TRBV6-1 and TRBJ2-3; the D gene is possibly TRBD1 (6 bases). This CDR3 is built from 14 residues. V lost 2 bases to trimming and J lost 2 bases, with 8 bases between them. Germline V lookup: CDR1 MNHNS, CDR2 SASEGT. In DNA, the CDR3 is TGTGCCAGCAGTGAAAAGGGGGACACAGATACGCAGTATTTT. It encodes CASSEKGDTDTQYF.

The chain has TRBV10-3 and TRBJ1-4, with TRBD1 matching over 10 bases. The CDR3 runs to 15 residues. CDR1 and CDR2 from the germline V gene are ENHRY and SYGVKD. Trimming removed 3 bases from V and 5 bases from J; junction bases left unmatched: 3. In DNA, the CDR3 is TGTGCCATCAGTGATCCGGGACAGGGGAATGAAAAACTGTTTTTT. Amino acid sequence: CAISDPGQGNEKLFF.

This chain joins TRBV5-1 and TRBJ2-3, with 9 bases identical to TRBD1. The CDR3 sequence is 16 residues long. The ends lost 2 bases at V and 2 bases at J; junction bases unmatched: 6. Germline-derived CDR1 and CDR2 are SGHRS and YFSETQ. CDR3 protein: CASSFTGGPPTDTQYF. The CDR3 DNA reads TGCGCCAGCAGCTTTACAGGGGGCCCCCCCACAGATACGCAGTATTTT.

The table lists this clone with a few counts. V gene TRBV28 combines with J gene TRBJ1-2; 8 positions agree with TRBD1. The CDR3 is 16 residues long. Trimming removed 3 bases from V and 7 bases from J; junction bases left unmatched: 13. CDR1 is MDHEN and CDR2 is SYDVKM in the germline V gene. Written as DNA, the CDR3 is TGTGCCAGCAGTTTTCTAACCAAAGCAGGGGGCTCTGGCTACACCTTC. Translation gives CASSFLTKAGGSGYTF.

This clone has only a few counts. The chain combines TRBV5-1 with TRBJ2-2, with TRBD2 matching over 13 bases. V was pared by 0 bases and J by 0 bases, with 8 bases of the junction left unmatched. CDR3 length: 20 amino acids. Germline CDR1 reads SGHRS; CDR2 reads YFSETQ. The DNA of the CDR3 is TGCGCCAGCAGCTTGGATCCGGGACTAGCGGGGTCTGCGAACACCGGGGAGCTGTTTTTT. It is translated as CASSLDPGLAGSANTGELFF.

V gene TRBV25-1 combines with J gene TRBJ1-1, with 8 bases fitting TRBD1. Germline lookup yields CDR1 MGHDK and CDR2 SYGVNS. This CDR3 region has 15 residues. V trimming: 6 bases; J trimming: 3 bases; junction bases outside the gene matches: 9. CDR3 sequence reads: CASSRGLNQDTEAFF. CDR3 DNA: TGTGCCAGCAGCAGGGGGCTAAATCAGGACACTGAAGCTTTCTTT.